These T cell receptor beta chains were read from a single sample in a study of T cells in Graves' hyperthyroidism and ophthalmopathy. MiXCR was run by TCRdb on the multiplex PCR reads, yielding one entry per CDR3 protein. The table shows fewer than 200,000 distinct CDR3 sequences, with 9.4% occurring only once. Sequencing input: blood. The receptor source for this set is a woman aged 18-29 years with Graves' hyperthyroidism that later progressed to Graves' ophthalmopathy. CDR3s include the opening cysteine and the closing phenylalanine or tryptophan. Each record gives: J gene, clone size, V gene, CDR3 protein. Only some rows state a clone size, as once, few, many or a class for expanded clones.

j_call: TRBJ2-7; clone_size: .; v_call: TRBV25-1; cdr3_aa: CASSEEGQAHEQYF
j_call: TRBJ2-2; clone_size: many; v_call: TRBV27; cdr3_aa: CASSFFVRGTGELFF
j_call: TRBJ1-5; clone_size: many; v_call: TRBV6-1; cdr3_aa: CASSPPEPNQPQHF
j_call: TRBJ2-3; clone_size: many; v_call: TRBV2; cdr3_aa: CASSGKGRGSTDTQYF
j_call: TRBJ1-2; clone_size: many; v_call: TRBV19; cdr3_aa: CASSNRAGRQNYGYTF
j_call: TRBJ2-7; clone_size: many; v_call: TRBV7-9; cdr3_aa: CASSLSGYEQYF
j_call: TRBJ2-3; clone_size: many; v_call: TRBV4-1; cdr3_aa: CASSQAGGKWTQYF
j_call: TRBJ2-2; clone_size: many; v_call: TRBV14; cdr3_aa: CASSPLIGEGSIGELFF
j_call: TRBJ2-6; clone_size: few; v_call: TRBV25-1; cdr3_aa: CASRPGPAGANVLTF
j_call: TRBJ2-1; clone_size: many; v_call: TRBV2; cdr3_aa: CASTLGDGTRNEQFF
j_call: TRBJ1-2; clone_size: .; v_call: TRBV10-1; cdr3_aa: CASSVAGTGGYYGYTF
j_call: TRBJ2-2; clone_size: many; v_call: TRBV7-6; cdr3_aa: CASSLGTANTGELFF
j_call: TRBJ2-2; clone_size: .; v_call: TRBV11-2; cdr3_aa: CASSQRQGALGELFF
j_call: TRBJ2-2; clone_size: many; v_call: TRBV2; cdr3_aa: CASSFENTGELFF
j_call: TRBJ1-6; clone_size: many; v_call: TRBV6-2/TRBV6-3; cdr3_aa: CASSRQGYSSPLHF
j_call: TRBJ2-7; clone_size: many; v_call: TRBV5-1; cdr3_aa: CASSLGLGSRYEQYF
j_call: TRBJ2-3; clone_size: many; v_call: TRBV12-3/TRBV12-4; cdr3_aa: CASSLRGNTDTQYF
j_call: TRBJ2-7; clone_size: many; v_call: TRBV11-2; cdr3_aa: CASSPGGPPYEQYF
j_call: TRBJ2-1; clone_size: few; v_call: TRBV3-1; cdr3_aa: CASSPSGDNSYNEQFF
j_call: TRBJ1-2; clone_size: .; v_call: TRBV4-1; cdr3_aa: CASSRNNNGYTF
j_call: TRBJ2-2; clone_size: many; v_call: TRBV10-3; cdr3_aa: CAISDRGGLDTGELFF
j_call: TRBJ1-5; clone_size: many; v_call: TRBV6-1; cdr3_aa: CASSLERTPSNQPQHF
j_call: TRBJ1-6; clone_size: .; v_call: TRBV20-1; cdr3_aa: CSAYDRLPATYNSPLHF
j_call: TRBJ1-2; clone_size: many; v_call: TRBV6-1; cdr3_aa: CASSKTGTGSGYGYTF
j_call: TRBJ1-5; clone_size: many; v_call: TRBV19; cdr3_aa: CASSITGNTANQPQHF
j_call: TRBJ2-5; clone_size: many; v_call: TRBV20-1; cdr3_aa: CSAKHGLAGWETQYF
j_call: TRBJ2-1; clone_size: many; v_call: TRBV3-1; cdr3_aa: CASSQLSSGVSQFF
j_call: TRBJ2-2; clone_size: few; v_call: TRBV5-1; cdr3_aa: CASSLAVLAGVGELFF
j_call: TRBJ1-2; clone_size: .; v_call: TRBV14; cdr3_aa: CASSLGGSGDYGYTF
j_call: TRBJ2-2; clone_size: many; v_call: TRBV11-3; cdr3_aa: CASSLDLGAGTGELFF
j_call: TRBJ2-2; clone_size: .; v_call: TRBV12-5; cdr3_aa: CASGPNTGELFF
j_call: TRBJ2-4; clone_size: many; v_call: TRBV7-9; cdr3_aa: CASSLGGTAPPKNIQYF
j_call: TRBJ2-3; clone_size: many; v_call: TRBV11-2; cdr3_aa: CASSPIKDYLTDTQYF
j_call: TRBJ2-4; clone_size: many; v_call: TRBV6-2/TRBV6-3; cdr3_aa: CASSETDGWNIQYF
j_call: TRBJ1-4; clone_size: many; v_call: TRBV20-1; cdr3_aa: CSARDRGFNEKLFF
j_call: TRBJ2-7; clone_size: many; v_call: TRBV28; cdr3_aa: CASTFGRSYEQYF
j_call: TRBJ2-5; clone_size: many; v_call: TRBV5-6; cdr3_aa: CASSAVGLAGQETQYF
j_call: TRBJ2-2; clone_size: .; v_call: TRBV12-5; cdr3_aa: CASGLGGAGELFF
j_call: TRBJ2-6; clone_size: once; v_call: TRBV3-1; cdr3_aa: CASSQGGWSSGANVLTF
j_call: TRBJ2-3; clone_size: many; v_call: TRBV11-3; cdr3_aa: CASSLGMGIDTQYF
j_call: TRBJ2-1; clone_size: many; v_call: TRBV20-1; cdr3_aa: CSALRTSGSIRNEQFF
j_call: TRBJ2-5; clone_size: many; v_call: TRBV6-1; cdr3_aa: CASRDRGAETQYF
j_call: TRBJ2-3; clone_size: few; v_call: TRBV4-1; cdr3_aa: CASSLRLAGGQADTQYF
j_call: TRBJ2-3; clone_size: many; v_call: TRBV3-1; cdr3_aa: CASSQDYVGEVKADTQYF
j_call: TRBJ1-5; clone_size: many; v_call: TRBV30; cdr3_aa: CAWSRGTGPLGNQPQHF
j_call: TRBJ2-2; clone_size: .; v_call: TRBV24-1; cdr3_aa: CATSEIGGTGELFF
j_call: TRBJ1-2; clone_size: many; v_call: TRBV20-1; cdr3_aa: CSARDLVILDYGYTF
j_call: TRBJ2-1; clone_size: .; v_call: TRBV24-1; cdr3_aa: CATSDLNPAIGNEQFF
j_call: TRBJ1-5; clone_size: many; v_call: TRBV30; cdr3_aa: CAWTTGYQPQHF
j_call: TRBJ2-1; clone_size: many; v_call: TRBV3-1; cdr3_aa: CASSQTRSKQFF
j_call: TRBJ2-7; clone_size: .; v_call: TRBV28; cdr3_aa: CASRDSLYEQYF
j_call: TRBJ2-7; clone_size: few; v_call: TRBV6-1; cdr3_aa: CASSARGYEQYF
j_call: TRBJ1-5; clone_size: many; v_call: TRBV20-1; cdr3_aa: CSARTLEGNQPQHF
j_call: TRBJ2-2; clone_size: .; v_call: TRBV5-1; cdr3_aa: CASSFGGRADTGELFF